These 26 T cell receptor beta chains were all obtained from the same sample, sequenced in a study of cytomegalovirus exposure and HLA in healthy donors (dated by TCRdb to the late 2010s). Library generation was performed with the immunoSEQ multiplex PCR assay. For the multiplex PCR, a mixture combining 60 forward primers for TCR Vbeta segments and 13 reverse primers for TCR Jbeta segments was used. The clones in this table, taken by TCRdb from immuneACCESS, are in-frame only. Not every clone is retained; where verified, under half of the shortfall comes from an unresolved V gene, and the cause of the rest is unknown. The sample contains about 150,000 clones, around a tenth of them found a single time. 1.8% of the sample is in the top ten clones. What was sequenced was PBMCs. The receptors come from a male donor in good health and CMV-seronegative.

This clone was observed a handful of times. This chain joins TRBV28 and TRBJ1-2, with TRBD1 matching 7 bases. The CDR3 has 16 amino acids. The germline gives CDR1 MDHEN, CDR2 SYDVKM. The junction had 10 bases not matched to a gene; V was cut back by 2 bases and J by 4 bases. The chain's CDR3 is CASSLMGPGGSYGYTF. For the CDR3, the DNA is TGTGCCAGCAGTTTAATGGGGCCAGGGGGGAGCTATGGCTACACCTTC.

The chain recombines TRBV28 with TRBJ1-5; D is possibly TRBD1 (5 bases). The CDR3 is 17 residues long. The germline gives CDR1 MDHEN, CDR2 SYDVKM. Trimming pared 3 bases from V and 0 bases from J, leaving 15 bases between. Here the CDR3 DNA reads TGTGCCAGCAGTTTTTTCCGCGGGGGTTCTAGCAATCAGCCCCAGCATTTT. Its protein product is CASSFFRGGSSNQPQHF.

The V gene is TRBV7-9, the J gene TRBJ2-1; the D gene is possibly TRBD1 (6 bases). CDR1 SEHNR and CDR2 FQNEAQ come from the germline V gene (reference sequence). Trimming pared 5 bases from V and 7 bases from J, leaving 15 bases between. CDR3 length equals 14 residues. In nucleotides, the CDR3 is TGTGCCAGCAGCAAACTGGACAGTCCGAATGAGCAGTTCTTC. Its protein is CASSKLDSPNEQFF.

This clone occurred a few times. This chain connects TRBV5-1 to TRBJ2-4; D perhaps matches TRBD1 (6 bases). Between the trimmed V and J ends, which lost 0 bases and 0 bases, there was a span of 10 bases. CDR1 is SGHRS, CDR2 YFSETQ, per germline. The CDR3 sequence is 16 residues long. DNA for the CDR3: TGCGCCAGCAGCTTGGGGGGGCAGCTAGCCAAAAACATTCAGTACTTC. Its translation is CASSLGGQLAKNIQYF.

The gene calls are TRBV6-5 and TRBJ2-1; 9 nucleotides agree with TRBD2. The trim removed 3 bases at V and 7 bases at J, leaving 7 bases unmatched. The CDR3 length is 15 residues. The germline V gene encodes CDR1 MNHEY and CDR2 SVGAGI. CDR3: CASSYGAGGGNEQFF. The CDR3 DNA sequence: TGTGCCAGCAGTTATGGAGCGGGGGGAGGGAATGAGCAGTTCTTC.

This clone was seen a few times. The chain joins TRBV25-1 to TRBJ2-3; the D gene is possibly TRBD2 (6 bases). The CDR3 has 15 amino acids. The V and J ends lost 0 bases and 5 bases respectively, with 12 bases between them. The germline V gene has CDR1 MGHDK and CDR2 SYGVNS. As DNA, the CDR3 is TGTGCCAGCAGTGAATATGACGGGAGAAGAGATACGCAGTATTTT. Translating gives CASSEYDGRRDTQYF.

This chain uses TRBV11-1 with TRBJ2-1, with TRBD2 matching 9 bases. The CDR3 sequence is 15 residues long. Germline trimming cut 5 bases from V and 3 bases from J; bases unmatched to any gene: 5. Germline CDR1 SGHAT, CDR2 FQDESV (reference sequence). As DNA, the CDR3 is TGTGCCAGCAGCCGCGGGGGGGCCAGCTACAATGAGCAGTTCTTC. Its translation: CASSRGGASYNEQFF.

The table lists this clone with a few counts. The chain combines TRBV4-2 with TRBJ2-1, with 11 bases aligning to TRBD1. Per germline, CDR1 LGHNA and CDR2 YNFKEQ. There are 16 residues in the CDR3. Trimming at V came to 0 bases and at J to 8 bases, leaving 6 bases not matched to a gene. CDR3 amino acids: CASSQDMDRGLDEQFF. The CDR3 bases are TGTGCCAGCAGCCAAGATATGGACAGGGGGCTCGATGAGCAGTTCTTC.

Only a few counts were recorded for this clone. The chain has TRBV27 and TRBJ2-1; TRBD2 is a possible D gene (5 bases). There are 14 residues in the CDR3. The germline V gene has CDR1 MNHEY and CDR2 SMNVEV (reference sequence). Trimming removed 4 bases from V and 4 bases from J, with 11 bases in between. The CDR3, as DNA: TGTGCCAGCAGTTCACAAGGACTGTACAATGAGCAGTTCTTC. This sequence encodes CASSSQGLYNEQFF.

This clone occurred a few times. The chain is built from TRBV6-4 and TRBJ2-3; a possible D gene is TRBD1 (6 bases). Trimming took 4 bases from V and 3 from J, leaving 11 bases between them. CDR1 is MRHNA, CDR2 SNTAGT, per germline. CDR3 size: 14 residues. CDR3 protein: CASSAQGWTDTQYF. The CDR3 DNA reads TGTGCCAGCAGTGCCCAGGGGTGGACAGATACGCAGTATTTT.

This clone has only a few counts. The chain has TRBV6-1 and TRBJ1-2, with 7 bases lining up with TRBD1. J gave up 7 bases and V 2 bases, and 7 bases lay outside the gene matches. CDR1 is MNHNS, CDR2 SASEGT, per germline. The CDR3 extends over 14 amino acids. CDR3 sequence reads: CASSELGRGTGYTF. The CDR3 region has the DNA TGTGCCAGCAGTGAATTAGGCAGGGGGACTGGCTACACCTTC.

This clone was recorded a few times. CDR3 region: CASSLTGVTNEKLFF. The CDR3 DNA sequence: TGCGCCAGCAGCTTAACAGGAGTAACTAATGAAAAACTGTTTTTT. V is TRBV5-1 and J is TRBJ1-4; a weak D match, TRBD1 (5 bases). Trimming took 2 bases from V and 1 from J, leaving 9 bases between them. CDR3 length equals 15 residues. CDR1 and CDR2 (germline): SGHRS, YFSETQ.

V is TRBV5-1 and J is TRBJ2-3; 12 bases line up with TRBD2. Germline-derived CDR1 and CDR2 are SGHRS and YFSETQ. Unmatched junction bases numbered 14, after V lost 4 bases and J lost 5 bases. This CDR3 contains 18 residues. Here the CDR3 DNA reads TGCGCCAGCAGCCCGAACCCAACTAGCGGGGGGAGGGTAGATACGCAGTATTTT. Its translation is CASSPNPTSGGRVDTQYF.

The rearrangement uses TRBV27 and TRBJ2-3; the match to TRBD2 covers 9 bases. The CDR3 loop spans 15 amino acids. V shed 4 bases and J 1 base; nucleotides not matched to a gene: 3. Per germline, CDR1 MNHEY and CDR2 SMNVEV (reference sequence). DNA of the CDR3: TGTGCCAGCAGTTCGCGACTAGCGGGCACAGATACGCAGTATTTT. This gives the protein CASSSRLAGTDTQYF.

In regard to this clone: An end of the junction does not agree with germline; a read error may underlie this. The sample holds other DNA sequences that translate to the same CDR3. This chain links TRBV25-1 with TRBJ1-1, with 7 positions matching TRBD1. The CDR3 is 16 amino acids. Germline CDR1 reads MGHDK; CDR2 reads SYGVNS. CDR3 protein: CASSETGRGGDTEAFF. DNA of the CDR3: TGCGCCAGCAGTGAGACAGGGCGGGGGGGGGACACTGAAGCTTTCTTT.

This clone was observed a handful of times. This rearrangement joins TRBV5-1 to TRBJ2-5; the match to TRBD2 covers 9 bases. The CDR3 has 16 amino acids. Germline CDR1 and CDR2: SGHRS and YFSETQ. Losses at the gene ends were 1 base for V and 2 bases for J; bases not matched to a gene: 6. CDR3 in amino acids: CASSLRSSGVQETQYF. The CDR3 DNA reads TGCGCCAGCAGCTTGCGGTCTAGCGGGGTTCAAGAGACCCAGTACTTC.

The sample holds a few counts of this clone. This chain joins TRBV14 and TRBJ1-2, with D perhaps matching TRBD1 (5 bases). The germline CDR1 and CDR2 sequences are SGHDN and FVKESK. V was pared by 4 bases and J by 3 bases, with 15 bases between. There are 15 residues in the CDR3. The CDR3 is CASSPGGGRDYGYTF. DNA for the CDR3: TGTGCCAGCAGCCCTGGGGGAGGGCGAGACTATGGCTACACCTTC.

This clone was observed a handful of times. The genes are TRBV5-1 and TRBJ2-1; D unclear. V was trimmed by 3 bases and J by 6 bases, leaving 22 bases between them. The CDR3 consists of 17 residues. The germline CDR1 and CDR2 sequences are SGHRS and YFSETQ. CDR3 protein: CASSSLVPGSTRNEQFF. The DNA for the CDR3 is TGCGCCAGCAGCTCGCTTGTCCCGGGTTCAACTCGCAATGAGCAGTTCTTC.

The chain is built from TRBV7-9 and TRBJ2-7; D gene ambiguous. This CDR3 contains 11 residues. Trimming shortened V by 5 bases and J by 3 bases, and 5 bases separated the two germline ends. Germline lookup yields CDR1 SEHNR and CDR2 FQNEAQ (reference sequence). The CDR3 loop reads CASSLYYEQYF. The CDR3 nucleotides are TGTGCCAGCAGCCTATACTACGAGCAGTACTTC.

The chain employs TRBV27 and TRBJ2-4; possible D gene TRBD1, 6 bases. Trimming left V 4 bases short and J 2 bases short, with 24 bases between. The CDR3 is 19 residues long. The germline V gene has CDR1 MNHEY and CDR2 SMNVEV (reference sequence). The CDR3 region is CASSSYRDNFGHTKNIQYF. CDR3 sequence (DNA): TGTGCCAGCAGTTCATACCGGGACAACTTTGGGCACACCAAAAACATTCAGTACTTC.

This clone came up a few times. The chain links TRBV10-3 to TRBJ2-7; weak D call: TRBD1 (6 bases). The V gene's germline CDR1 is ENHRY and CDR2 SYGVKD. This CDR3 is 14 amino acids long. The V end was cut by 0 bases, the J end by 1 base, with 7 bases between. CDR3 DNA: TGTGCCATCAGTGAGTCCGGGACATCCTACGAGCAGTACTTC. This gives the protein CAISESGTSYEQYF.

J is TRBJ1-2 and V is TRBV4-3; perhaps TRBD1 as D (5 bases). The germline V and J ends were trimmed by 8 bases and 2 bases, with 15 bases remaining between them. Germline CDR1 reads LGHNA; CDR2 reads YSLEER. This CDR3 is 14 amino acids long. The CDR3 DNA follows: TGCGCCAGCCAACCAGGCCGGGGGAACTATGGCTACACCTTC. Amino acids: CASQPGRGNYGYTF.

CDR3 sequence: CASPTSGSYEQYF. The DNA for the CDR3 is TGCGCCAGCCCGACTAGCGGTTCCTACGAGCAGTACTTC. The chain couples TRBV4-3 to TRBJ2-7; TRBD2 aligns across 9 bases. The germline CDR1 and CDR2 sequences are LGHNA and YSLEER. The CDR3 contains 13 residues. Losses at the gene ends were 8 bases for V and 1 base for J; bases not matched to a gene: 3.

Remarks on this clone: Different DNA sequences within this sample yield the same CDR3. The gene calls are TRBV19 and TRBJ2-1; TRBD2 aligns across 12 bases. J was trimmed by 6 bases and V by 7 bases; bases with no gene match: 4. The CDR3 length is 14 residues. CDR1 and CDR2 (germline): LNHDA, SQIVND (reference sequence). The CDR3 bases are TGTGCCAGTACACTAGCGGGAGGTCGCAATGAGCAGTTCTTC. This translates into CASTLAGGRNEQFF.

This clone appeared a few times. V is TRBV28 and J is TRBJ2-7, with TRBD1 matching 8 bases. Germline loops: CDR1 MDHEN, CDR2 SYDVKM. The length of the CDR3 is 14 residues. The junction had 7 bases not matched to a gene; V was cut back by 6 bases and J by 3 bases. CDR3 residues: CASRPGGEFYEQYF. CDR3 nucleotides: TGTGCCAGCAGGCCAGGGGGCGAGTTCTACGAGCAGTACTTC.

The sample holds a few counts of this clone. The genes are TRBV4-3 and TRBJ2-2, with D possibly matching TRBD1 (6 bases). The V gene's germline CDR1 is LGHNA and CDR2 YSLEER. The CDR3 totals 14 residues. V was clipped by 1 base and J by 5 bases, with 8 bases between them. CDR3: CASSQAGATGELFF. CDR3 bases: TGCGCCAGCAGCCAAGCAGGGGCAACCGGGGAGCTGTTTTTT.